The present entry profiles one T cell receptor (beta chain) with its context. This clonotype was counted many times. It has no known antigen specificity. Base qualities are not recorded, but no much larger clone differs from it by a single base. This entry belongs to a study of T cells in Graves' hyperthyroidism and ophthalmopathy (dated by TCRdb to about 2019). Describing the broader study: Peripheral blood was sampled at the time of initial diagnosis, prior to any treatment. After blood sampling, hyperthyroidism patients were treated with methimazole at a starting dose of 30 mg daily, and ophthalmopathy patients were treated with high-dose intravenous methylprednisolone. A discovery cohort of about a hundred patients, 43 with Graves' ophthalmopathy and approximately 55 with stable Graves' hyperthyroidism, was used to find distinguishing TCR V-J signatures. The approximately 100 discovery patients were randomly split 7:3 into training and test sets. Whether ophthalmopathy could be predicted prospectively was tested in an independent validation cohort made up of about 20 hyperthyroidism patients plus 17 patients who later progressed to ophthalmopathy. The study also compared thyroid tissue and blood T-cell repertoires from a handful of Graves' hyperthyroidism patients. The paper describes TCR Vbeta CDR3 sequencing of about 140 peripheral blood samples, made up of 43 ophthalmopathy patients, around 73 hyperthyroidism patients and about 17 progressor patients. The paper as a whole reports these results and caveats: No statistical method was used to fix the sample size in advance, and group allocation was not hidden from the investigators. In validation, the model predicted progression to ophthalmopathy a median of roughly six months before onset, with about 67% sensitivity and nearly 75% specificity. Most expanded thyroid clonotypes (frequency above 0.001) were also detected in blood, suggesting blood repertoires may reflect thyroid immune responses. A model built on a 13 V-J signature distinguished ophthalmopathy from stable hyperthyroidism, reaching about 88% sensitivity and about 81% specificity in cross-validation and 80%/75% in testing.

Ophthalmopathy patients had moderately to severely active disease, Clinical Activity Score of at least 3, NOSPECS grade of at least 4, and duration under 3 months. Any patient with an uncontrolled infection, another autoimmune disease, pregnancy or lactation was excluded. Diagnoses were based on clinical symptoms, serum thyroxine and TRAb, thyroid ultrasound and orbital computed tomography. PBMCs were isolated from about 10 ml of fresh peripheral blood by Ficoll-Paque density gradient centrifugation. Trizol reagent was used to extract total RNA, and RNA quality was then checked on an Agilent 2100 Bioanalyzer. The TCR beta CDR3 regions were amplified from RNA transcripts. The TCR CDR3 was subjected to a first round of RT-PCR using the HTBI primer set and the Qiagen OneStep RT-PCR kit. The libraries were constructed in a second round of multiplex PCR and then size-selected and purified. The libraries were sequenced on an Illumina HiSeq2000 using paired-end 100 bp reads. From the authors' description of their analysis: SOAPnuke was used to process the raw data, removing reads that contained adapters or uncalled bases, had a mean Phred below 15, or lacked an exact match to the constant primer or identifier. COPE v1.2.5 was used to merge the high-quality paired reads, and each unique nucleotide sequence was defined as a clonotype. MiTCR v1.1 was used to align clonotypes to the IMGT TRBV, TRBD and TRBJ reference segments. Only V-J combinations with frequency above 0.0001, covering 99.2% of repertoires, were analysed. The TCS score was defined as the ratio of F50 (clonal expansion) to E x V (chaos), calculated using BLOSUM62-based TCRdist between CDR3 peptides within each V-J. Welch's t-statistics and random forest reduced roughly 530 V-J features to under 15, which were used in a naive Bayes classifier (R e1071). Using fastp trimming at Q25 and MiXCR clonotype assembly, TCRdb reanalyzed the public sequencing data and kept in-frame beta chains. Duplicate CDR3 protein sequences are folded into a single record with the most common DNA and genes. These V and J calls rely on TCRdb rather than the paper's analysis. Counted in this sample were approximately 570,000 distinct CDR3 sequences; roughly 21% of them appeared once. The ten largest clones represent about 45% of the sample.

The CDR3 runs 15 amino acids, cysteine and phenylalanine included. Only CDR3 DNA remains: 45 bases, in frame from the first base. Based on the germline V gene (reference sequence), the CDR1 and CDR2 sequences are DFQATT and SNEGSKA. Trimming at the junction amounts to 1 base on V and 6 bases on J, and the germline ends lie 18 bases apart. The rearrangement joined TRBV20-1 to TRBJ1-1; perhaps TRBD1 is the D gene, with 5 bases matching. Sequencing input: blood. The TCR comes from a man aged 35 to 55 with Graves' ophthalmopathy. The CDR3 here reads CSARGSGPLGAEAFF. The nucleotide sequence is TGCAGTGCTAGAGGAAGTGGGCCCCTAGGGGCTGAAGCTTTCTTT.